The 21 T cell receptor beta chains below come from one sample, sequenced in a study of T cells after yellow fever vaccination. TCRdb used MiXCR to reprocess the 5' RACE reads, holding one entry per CDR3 protein. The sample consists of about 170,000 distinct CDR3 sequences, approximately 10% of them appearing once. The source was CD8+ T cells sorted from PBMCs, collected 15 days after the yellow fever booster vaccination. The receptors stem from a man younger than 35 who received the YFV17D yellow fever vaccine.

This clonotype has more than one count but fewer than ten. This sequence joins TRBV7-7 and TRBJ2-7; D unresolved. Germline V gene data show CDR1 as SSHAT and CDR2 as FNYEAQ (reference sequence). The CDR3 loop spans 12 amino acids. The CDR3 DNA sequence: TGTGCTAGCAGCTCCGACCTGAACGAGCAGTACGTC. Amino acid sequence: CASSSDLNEQYV.

There are many counts of this clonotype. The J gene is TRBJ2-3, the V gene TRBV24-1; a weak D match, TRBD1 (6 bases). The CDR3 runs to 14 residues. V was cut by 3 bases and J by 4 bases, with 10 bases left in between. Germline CDR1 is KGHDR and CDR2 is SFDVKD. CDR3 amino acids: CATSDRGSPDTQYF. The CDR3 bases are TGTGCCACCAGTGATAGGGGGAGCCCAGATACGCAGTATTTT.

This clonotype showed up just a few times. The J gene is TRBJ1-2, the V gene TRBV5-1, with unresolved D. Germline V lookup: CDR1 SGHRS, CDR2 YFSETQ. The V end lost 1 base, the J end lost 2 bases, and 9 bases lay between the germline ends. This CDR3 spans 14 amino acids. CDR3 DNA sequence: TGCGCCAGCAGCTTGAGACACCCCAACTATGGCTACACCTTC. Encoded protein: CASSLRHPNYGYTF. The entire variable domain, with the rest obtained from reference TRBV5-1 and TRBJ1-2, is as follows: KAGVTQTPRYLIKTRGQQVTLSCSPISGHRSVSWYQQTPGQGLQFLFEYFSETQRNKGNFPGRFSGRQFSNSRSEMNVSTLELGDSALYLCASSLRHPNYGYTFGSGTRLTVV.

This clonotype was recorded a few times. J is TRBJ1-5 and V is TRBV7-2; no firm D call. The CDR3 totals 15 residues. V was shortened by 1 base and J by 6 bases, with 13 bases between the two germline ends. Germline CDR1 SGHTA, CDR2 FQGNSA. CDR3: CASSLVRGFGQPQHF. CDR3 sequence (DNA): TGTGCCAGCAGCTTAGTGAGAGGGTTTGGTCAGCCCCAGCATTTT.

The J gene is TRBJ2-4, the V gene TRBV9; no clear D. V lost 3 bases, J lost 7 bases, and 8 bases lay in between. Germline-derived CDR1 and CDR2 are SGDLS and YYNGEE. The length of the CDR3 is 12 residues. This CDR3 reads CASSGGSNIQYF. CDR3 sequence (DNA): TGTGCCAGCAGCGGGGGATCCAACATTCAGTACTTC.

This chain joins TRBV7-9 and TRBJ2-5, with TRBD1 as a possible D gene (5 bases). CDR1 and CDR2 from the germline V gene are SEHNR and FQNEAQ (reference sequence). Trimming took off 6 bases at V and 7 bases at J, with 18 bases between the two ends. The CDR3 is made up of 14 amino acids. In DNA, the CDR3 is TGTGCCAGCAGTTCCTGGTCCCTTCAGGGGACCCAGTACTTC. Amino acid sequence: CASSSWSLQGTQYF.

This clonotype was counted ten times or more. This chain connects TRBV6-2 or TRBV6-3 to TRBJ2-1; D ambiguous. CDR1 is MNHEY, CDR2 SVGEGT, per germline. The CDR3 is made up of 14 amino acids. V lost 7 bases and J lost 3, with 13 bases in between. The CDR3 loop reads CASISGPYYNEQFF. CDR3 DNA sequence: TGTGCCAGCATTTCGGGTCCTTACTACAATGAGCAGTTCTTC.

In this sample, this clonotype turned up many times. The chain has TRBV15 and TRBJ2-3; D uncertain. Trimming left V 1 base short and J 0 bases short, with 2 bases between. The CDR3 loop spans 13 amino acids. Germline V CDR1 and CDR2: LNHNV, YYDKDF (reference sequence). The CDR3 DNA reads TGTGCCACCAGCAGAGGTAGCACAGATACGCAGTATTTT. This translates into CATSRGSTDTQYF.

CDR3 sequence (DNA): TGTGCCAGCAGTGAATCGGGGGGTAGCAATCAGCCCCAGCATTTT. Its protein product is CASSESGGSNQPQHF. V is TRBV6-1 and J is TRBJ1-5; weak D call: TRBD1 (5 bases). The germline CDR1 and CDR2 sequences are MNHNS and SASEGT. This CDR3 is built from 15 residues. Trimming stripped 2 bases from V and 0 bases from J, with 8 bases between.

This clonotype was detected many times. J is TRBJ2-5 and V is TRBV29-1; a weak D match, TRBD2 (6 bases). The CDR3 spans 12 residues. CDR1 SQVTM and CDR2 ANQGSEA come from the germline V gene. Trimming removed 7 bases from V and 1 base from J, with 10 bases in between. The CDR3 DNA reads as TGCAGCGGTGGGGGGACCCAAGAGACCCAGTACTTC. Residues: CSGGGTQETQYF. The complete variable domain, with remaining parts taken from reference TRBV29-1 and TRBJ2-5, reads SAVISQKPSRDICQRGTSLTIQCQVDSQVTMMFWYRQQPGQSLTLIATANQGSEATYESGFVIDKFPISRPNLTFSTLTVSNMSPEDSSIYLCSGGGTQETQYFGPGTRLLVL.

This clonotype turned up a few times. The V gene is TRBV7-9, the J gene TRBJ2-5; no reliable D call. Looked up from germline, CDR1 is SEHNR and CDR2 is FQNEAQ (reference sequence). Trimming removed 6 bases at V and 5 bases at J, with 13 bases between. The CDR3 contains 13 residues. Here the CDR3 reads CASSSLLLETQYF. The CDR3 bases are TGTGCCAGCAGTTCGCTCTTGTTGGAGACCCAGTACTTC.

This clonotype was observed a few times. The chain joins TRBV5-4 to TRBJ2-7, with D possibly being TRBD2 (6 bases). CDR1 SGHNT and CDR2 YYREEE come from the germline V gene (reference sequence). Deletions cut 8 bases from V and 3 bases from J, with 18 bases between. This CDR3 contains 14 residues. Here the CDR3 DNA reads TGTGCCAGTGCCCCGGGAACCGGGGGCTACGAGCAGTACTTC. As protein: CASAPGTGGYEQYF. Combining the CDR3 with reference TRBV5-4 and TRBJ2-7 gives the whole variable domain ETGVTQSPTHLIKTRGQQVTLRCSSQSGHNTVSWYQQALGQGPQFIFQYYREEENGRGNFPPRFSGLQFPNYSSELNVNALELDDSALYLCASAPGTGGYEQYFGPGTRLTVT.

The chain has TRBV7-9 and TRBJ1-1; D is ambiguous. Germline CDR1 SEHNR, CDR2 FQNEAQ (reference sequence). The CDR3 loop spans 15 amino acids. Trimming pared 5 bases from V and 4 bases from J, leaving 17 bases between. The CDR3 protein is CASSLSGPGGTEAFF. CDR3 nucleotide sequence: TGTGCCAGCAGCCTGAGTGGACCAGGAGGCACTGAAGCTTTCTTT.

This clonotype was detected a few times. The chain carries TRBV6-5 and TRBJ2-5; D may be TRBD1 (6 bases). V lost 2 bases, J lost 4 bases, and 8 bases lay in between. CDR1 is MNHEY, CDR2 SVGAGI, per germline. The CDR3 consists of 13 residues. CDR3 amino acids: CASSYPTGETQYF. CDR3 in DNA: TGTGCCAGCAGTTACCCGACAGGAGAGACCCAGTACTTC.

V and J are TRBV20-1 and TRBJ1-2; no reliable D call. Germline values: CDR1 DFQATT, CDR2 SNEGSKA (reference sequence). The CDR3 runs to 12 residues. Trimming took off 6 bases at V and 2 bases at J, with 10 bases between the two ends. CDR3 nucleotide sequence: TGCAGTGCCCCTCTTGAAAACTATGGCTACACCTTC. Translation gives CSAPLENYGYTF.

This clonotype was seen more than once but under ten times. This chain connects TRBV9 to TRBJ2-2; possible D gene TRBD1, 5 bases. Germline loops: CDR1 SGDLS, CDR2 YYNGEE. The CDR3 runs 14 residues. V lost 3 bases and J 0 bases, leaving 6 bases between the germline ends. CDR3 DNA: TGTGCCAGCAGCGCGGACACGAACACCGGGGAGCTGTTTTTT. Encoded protein: CASSADTNTGELFF.

In this sample, this clonotype turned up many times. The chain employs TRBV7-8 and TRBJ2-7, with 8 bases fitting TRBD1. The CDR3 consists of 15 residues. Trimming at V came to 1 base and at J to 1 base, leaving 3 bases not matched to a gene. CDR1 and CDR2 from the germline V gene are SGHVS and FQNEAQ. The CDR3 sequence: CASSLGNRGSYEQYF. CDR3 coding DNA: TGTGCCAGCAGCTTAGGGAACAGGGGGTCCTACGAGCAGTACTTC.

The table lists this clonotype with a few counts. The chain has TRBV9 and TRBJ1-1, with D hard to call. Germline V gives CDR1 SGDLS, CDR2 YYNGEE. Trimming pared 0 bases from V and 0 bases from J, leaving 6 bases between. This CDR3 contains 14 residues. The CDR3 loop reads CASSVGRLNTEAFF. The CDR3 nucleotides read TGTGCCAGCAGCGTAGGCCGGCTGAACACTGAAGCTTTCTTT.

A few counts support this clonotype. The chain uses TRBV7-2 and TRBJ2-1; tentatively, D is TRBD2 (6 bases). Germline V gene lookup returns CDR1 SGHTA and CDR2 FQGNSA. The length of the CDR3 is 15 residues. V gave up 5 bases and J gave up 0 bases, with 11 bases separating them. The CDR3 here is CASSRSGTSYNEQFF. For the CDR3, the DNA is TGTGCCAGCAGCCGTAGCGGTACCTCCTACAATGAGCAGTTCTTC.

This clonotype was seen a few times. The genes are TRBV20-1 and TRBJ2-5; D may correspond to TRBD1 or TRBD2 (5 bases each). The CDR3 has 15 amino acids. Trimming pared 0 bases from V and 1 base from J, leaving 12 bases between. In germline, CDR1 is DFQATT, CDR2 SNEGSKA (reference sequence). The CDR3 DNA reads as TGCAGTGCTAGAGACGGGGCGTTTAGCCAAGAGACCCAGTACTTC. Its translation is CSARDGAFSQETQYF.

This clonotype has ten or more counts. The V call is TRBV9, the J call TRBJ2-3; 8 nucleotides match TRBD2. With V trimmed by 6 bases and J by 3 bases, 9 bases remained unmatched. The CDR3 is made up of 15 amino acids. The germline V gene encodes CDR1 SGDLS and CDR2 YYNGEE. The CDR3 protein is CASNPGTRWTDTQYF. Here the CDR3 DNA reads TGTGCCAGCAACCCCGGGACTAGGTGGACAGATACGCAGTATTTT.